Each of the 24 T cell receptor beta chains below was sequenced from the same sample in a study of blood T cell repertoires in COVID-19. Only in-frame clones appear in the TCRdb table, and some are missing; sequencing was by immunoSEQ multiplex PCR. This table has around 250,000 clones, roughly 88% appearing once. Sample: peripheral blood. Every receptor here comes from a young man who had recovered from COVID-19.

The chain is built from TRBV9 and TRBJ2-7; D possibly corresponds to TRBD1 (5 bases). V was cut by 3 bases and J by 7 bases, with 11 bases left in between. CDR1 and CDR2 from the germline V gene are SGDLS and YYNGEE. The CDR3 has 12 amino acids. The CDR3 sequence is CASSGTAGEQYF. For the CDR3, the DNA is TGTGCCAGCAGCGGGACGGCAGGGGAGCAGTACTTC.

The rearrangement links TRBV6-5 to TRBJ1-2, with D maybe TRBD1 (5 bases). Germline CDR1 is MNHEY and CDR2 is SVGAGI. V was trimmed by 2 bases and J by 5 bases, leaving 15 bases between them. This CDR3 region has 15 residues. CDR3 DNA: TGTGCCAGCAGTTACGGGCTGTTTGGGGGGTATGGCTACACCTTC. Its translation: CASSYGLFGGYGYTF.

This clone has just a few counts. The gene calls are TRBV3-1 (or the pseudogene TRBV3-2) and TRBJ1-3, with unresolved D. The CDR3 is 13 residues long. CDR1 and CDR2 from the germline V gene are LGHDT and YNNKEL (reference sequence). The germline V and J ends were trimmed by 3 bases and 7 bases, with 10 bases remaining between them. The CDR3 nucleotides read TGTGCCAGCAGCCACGGCAGAGGGAACACCATATATTTT. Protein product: CASSHGRGNTIYF.

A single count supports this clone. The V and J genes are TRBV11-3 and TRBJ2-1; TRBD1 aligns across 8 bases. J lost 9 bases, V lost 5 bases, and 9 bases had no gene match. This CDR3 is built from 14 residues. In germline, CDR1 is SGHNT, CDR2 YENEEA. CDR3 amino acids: CASSLRGRVGEQFF. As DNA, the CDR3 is TGTGCCAGCAGCCTCAGGGGGCGCGTCGGTGAGCAGTTCTTC.

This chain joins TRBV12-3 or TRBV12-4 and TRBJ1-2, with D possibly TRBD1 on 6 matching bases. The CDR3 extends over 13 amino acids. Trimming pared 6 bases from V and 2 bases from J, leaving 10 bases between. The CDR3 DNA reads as TGTGCCAGCAGCCCAACAGGGAACTATGGCTACACCTTC. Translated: CASSPTGNYGYTF.

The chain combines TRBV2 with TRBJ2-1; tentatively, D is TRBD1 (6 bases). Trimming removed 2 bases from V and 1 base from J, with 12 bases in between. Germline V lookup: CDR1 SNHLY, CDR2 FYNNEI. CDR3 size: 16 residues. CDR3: CASSETPQGSYNEQFF. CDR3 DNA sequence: TGTGCCAGCAGTGAAACCCCTCAGGGGTCCTACAATGAGCAGTTCTTC. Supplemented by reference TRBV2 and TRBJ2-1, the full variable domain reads EPEVTQTPSHQVTQMGQEVILRCVPISNHLYFYWYRQILGQKVEFLVSFYNNEISEKSEIFDDQFSVERPDGSNFTLKIRSTKLEDSAMYFCASSETPQGSYNEQFFGPGTRLTVL.

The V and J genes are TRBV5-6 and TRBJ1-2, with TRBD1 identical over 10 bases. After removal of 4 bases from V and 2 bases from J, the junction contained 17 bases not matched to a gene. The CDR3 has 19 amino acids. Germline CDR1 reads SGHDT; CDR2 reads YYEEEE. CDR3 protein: CASSDRDRGRSSLNYGYTF. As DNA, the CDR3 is TGTGCCAGCAGCGATAGGGACAGGGGACGCTCAAGCCTCAACTATGGCTACACCTTC.

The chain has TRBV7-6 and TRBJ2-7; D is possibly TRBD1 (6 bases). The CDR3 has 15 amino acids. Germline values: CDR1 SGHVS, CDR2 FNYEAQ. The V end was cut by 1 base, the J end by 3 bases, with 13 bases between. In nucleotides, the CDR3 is TGTGCCAGCAGCTTAGTCTCAGGGACACACTACGAGCAGTACTTC. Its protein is CASSLVSGTHYEQYF.

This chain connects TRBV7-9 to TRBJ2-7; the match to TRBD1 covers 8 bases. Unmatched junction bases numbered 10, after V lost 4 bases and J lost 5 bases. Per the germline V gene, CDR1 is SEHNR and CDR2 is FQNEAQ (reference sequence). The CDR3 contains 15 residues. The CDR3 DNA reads TGTGCCAGCAGCTCCCCGGGACAGGTCCCCCACGAGCAGTACTTC. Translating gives CASSSPGQVPHEQYF. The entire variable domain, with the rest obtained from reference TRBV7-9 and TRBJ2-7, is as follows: DTGVSQNPRHKITKRGQNVTFRCDPISEHNRLYWYRQTLGQGPEFLTYFQNEAQLEKSRLLSDRFSAERPKGSFSTLEIQRTEQGDSAMYLCASSSPGQVPHEQYFGPGTRLTVT.

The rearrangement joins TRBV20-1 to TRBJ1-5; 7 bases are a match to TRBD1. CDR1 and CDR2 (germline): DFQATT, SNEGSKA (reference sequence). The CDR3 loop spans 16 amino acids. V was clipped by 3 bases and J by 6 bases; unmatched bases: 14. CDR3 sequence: CSASNRTGSPSQPQHF. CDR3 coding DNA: TGCAGTGCTAGTAACCGGACAGGTTCACCTTCTCAGCCCCAGCATTTT.

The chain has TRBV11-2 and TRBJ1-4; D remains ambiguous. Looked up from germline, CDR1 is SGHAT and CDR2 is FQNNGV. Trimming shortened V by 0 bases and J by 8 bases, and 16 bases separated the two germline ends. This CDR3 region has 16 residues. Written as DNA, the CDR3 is TGTGCCAGCAGCTTAGAAGGACTCCGACTTGGGGAAAAACTGTTTTTT. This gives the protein CASSLEGLRLGEKLFF.

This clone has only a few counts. Here the CDR3 reads CASSMGQTYSPLHF. The CDR3 DNA sequence: TGTGCCAGCAGTATGGGACAGACTTATTCACCCCTCCACTTT. V and J are TRBV11-2 and TRBJ1-6; 7 bases agree with TRBD1. Germline-derived CDR1 and CDR2 are SGHAT and FQNNGV. J was trimmed by 8 bases and V by 6 bases; bases with no gene match: 7. This CDR3 has 14 residues.

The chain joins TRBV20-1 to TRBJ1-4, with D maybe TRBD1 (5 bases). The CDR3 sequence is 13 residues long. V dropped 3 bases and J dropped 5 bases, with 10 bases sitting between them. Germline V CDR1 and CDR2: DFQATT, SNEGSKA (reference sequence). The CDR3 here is CSASRAGNEKLFF. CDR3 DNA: TGCAGTGCTAGTAGGGCAGGGAATGAAAAACTGTTTTTT.

CDR3 DNA: TGTGCCAGCAGGGGACAGGATTACTCTGGAAACACCATATATTTT. Translating gives CASRGQDYSGNTIYF. V and J are TRBV6-5 and TRBJ1-3, with 8 positions matching TRBD1. The CDR3 contains 15 residues. V dropped 6 bases and J dropped 0; count of bases not matched to a gene: 4. Germline V CDR1 and CDR2: MNHEY, SVGAGI.

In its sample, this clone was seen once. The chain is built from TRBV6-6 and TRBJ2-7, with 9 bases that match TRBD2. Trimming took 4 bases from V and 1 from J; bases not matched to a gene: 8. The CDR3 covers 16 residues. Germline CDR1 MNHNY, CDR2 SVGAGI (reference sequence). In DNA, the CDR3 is TGTGCCAGCAGTTTCAGTCCAGCGGGGGGTTCCTACGAGCAGTACTTC. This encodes CASSFSPAGGSYEQYF.

CDR3 nucleotides: TGTGCCAGCAGCTTAGTGAGGCTAGCGGGGCGTTCCTACAATGAGCAGTTCTTC. Translated, it gives CASSLVRLAGRSYNEQFF. The chain recombines TRBV13 with TRBJ2-1; 9 bases map to TRBD2. After removal of 1 base from V and 1 base from J, the junction contained 8 bases not matched to a gene. Germline V CDR1 and CDR2: PRHDT, FYEKMQ (reference sequence). The CDR3 sequence is 18 residues long.

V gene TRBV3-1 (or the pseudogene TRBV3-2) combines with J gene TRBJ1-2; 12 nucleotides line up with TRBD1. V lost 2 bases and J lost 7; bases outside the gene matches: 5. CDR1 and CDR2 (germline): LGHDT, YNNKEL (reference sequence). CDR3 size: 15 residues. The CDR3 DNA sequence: TGTGCCAGCAGCCAACCGGGACAGGGGGCGTTTGGCTACACCTTC. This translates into CASSQPGQGAFGYTF.

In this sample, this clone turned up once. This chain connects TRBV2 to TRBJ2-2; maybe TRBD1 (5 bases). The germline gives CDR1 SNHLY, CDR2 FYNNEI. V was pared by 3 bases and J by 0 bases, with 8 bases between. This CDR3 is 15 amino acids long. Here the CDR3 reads CASSDVTANTGELFF. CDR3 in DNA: TGTGCCAGCAGTGACGTGACAGCGAACACCGGGGAGCTGTTTTTT.

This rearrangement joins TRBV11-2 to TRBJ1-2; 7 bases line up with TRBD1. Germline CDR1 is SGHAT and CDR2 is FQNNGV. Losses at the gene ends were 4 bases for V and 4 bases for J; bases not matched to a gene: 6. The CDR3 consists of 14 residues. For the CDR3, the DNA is TGTGCCAGCAGCTCGGGACAGCTTCTCTATGGCTACACCTTC. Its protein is CASSSGQLLYGYTF. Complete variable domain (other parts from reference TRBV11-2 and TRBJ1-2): EAGVAQSPRYKIIEKRQSVAFWCNPISGHATLYWYQQILGQGPKLLIQFQNNGVVDDSQLPKDRFSAERLKGVDSTLKIQPAKLEDSAVYLCASSSGQLLYGYTFGSGTRLTVV.

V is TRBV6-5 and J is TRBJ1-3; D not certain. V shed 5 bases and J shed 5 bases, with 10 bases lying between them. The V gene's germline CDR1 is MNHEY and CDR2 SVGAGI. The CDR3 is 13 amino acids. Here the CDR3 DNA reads TGTGCCAGCAGTCCCGGTTTTCGAAACACCATATATTTT. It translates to CASSPGFRNTIYF.

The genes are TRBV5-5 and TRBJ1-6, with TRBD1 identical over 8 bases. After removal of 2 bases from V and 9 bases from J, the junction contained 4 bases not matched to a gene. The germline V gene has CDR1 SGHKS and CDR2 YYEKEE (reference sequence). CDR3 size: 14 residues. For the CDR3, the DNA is TGTGCCAGCAGCTTTAGACAGGGGAGTTCACCCCTCCACTTT. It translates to CASSFRQGSSPLHF.

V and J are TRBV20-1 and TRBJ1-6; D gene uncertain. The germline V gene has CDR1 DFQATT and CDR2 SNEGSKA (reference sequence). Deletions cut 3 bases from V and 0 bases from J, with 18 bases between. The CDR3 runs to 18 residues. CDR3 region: CSASPIERASSYNSPLHF. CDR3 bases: TGCAGTGCTAGTCCGATTGAGAGGGCCAGCTCCTATAATTCACCCCTCCACTTT.

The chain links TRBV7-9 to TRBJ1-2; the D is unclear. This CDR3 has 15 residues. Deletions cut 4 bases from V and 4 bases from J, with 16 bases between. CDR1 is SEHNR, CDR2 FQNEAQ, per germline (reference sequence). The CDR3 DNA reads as TGTGCCAGCAGCTCCCCTCCACAGACACTCTATGGCTACACCTTC. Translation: CASSSPPQTLYGYTF.

This CDR3 is CASSLSYPVGAQKDQPQHF. DNA of the CDR3: TGTGCCAGCAGCTTAAGCTACCCTGTTGGGGCGCAGAAAGATCAGCCCCAGCATTTT. This chain joins TRBV7-8 and TRBJ1-5; D perhaps matches TRBD1 (5 bases). The CDR3 totals 19 residues. CDR1 is SGHVS and CDR2 is FQNEAQ in the germline V gene. V was cut by 2 bases and J by 5 bases, with 25 bases left in between.